Shown below are 21 T cell receptor beta chains from a single sample sequenced in a study of blood T cell repertoires in COVID-19. Profiling relied on immunoSEQ multiplex PCR, and the TCRdb table lists in-frame clones only, not all of them. The profile shows roughly 240,000 clones, approximately 90% of them singletons. The specimen sequenced was PBMCs or T cells enriched from blood (not recorded which). The receptors here all came from a woman between 40 and 55 years old with acute COVID-19.

The V call is TRBV24-1, the J call TRBJ2-5; 7 bases map to TRBD1. V lost 3 bases and J lost 1; bases outside the gene matches: 7. Germline V CDR1 and CDR2: KGHDR, SFDVKD. The CDR3 has 16 amino acids. CDR3 loop: CATSDTRTGAQETQYF. The CDR3 bases are TGTGCCACCAGTGATACAAGGACAGGAGCCCAAGAGACCCAGTACTTC.

The genes are TRBV19 and TRBJ1-1; perhaps TRBD1 as D (5 bases). In germline, CDR1 is LNHDA, CDR2 SQIVND (reference sequence). The ends were cut back, 5 bases at V and 7 bases at J, with 20 bases in the middle. CDR3 length: 15 residues. CDR3 bases: TGTGCCAGTAGTCCTACTCAGGGCCTACGGCTTGAAGCTTTCTTT. Translated, it gives CASSPTQGLRLEAFF.

The chain is built from TRBV19 and TRBJ2-1, with TRBD1 matching 7 bases. The CDR3 contains 19 residues. Germline V gene data show CDR1 as LNHDA and CDR2 as SQIVND (reference sequence). Unmatched junction bases numbered 18, after V lost 7 bases and J lost 0 bases. For the CDR3, the DNA is TGTGCCAGTACCCCCGACAGGGTTGGAGTCCAGAGCTCCTACAATGAGCAGTTCTTC. This codes for CASTPDRVGVQSSYNEQFF. The full variable domain, with the rest looked up from reference TRBV19 and TRBJ2-1, is DGGITQSPKYLFRKEGQNVTLSCEQNLNHDAMYWYRQDPGQGLRLIYYSQIVNDFQKGDIAEGYSVSREKKESFPLTVTSAQKNPTAFYLCASTPDRVGVQSSYNEQFFGPGTRLTVL.

This clone was counted a single time. The genes are TRBV3-1 (or the pseudogene TRBV3-2) and TRBJ1-5; TRBD1 aligns across 7 bases. Germline-derived CDR1 and CDR2 are LGHDT and YNNKEL (reference sequence). The ends lost 1 base at V and 5 bases at J; junction bases unmatched: 5. The CDR3 consists of 15 residues. The CDR3 nucleotides read TGTGCCAGCAGCCAAGGGACAGGCGATTATCAGCCCCAGCATTTT. This codes for CASSQGTGDYQPQHF.

This clone appeared once. The rearrangement joins TRBV14 to TRBJ2-2; possibly TRBD1 for D (6 bases). The CDR3 length is 16 residues. Germline V lookup: CDR1 SGHDN, CDR2 FVKESK. V lost 4 bases, J lost 3 bases, and 15 bases lay in between. The CDR3 spells CASSRPGQGYTGELFF. The CDR3 nucleotides read TGTGCCAGCAGCCGGCCTGGCCAGGGGTACACCGGGGAGCTGTTTTTT. Combining the CDR3 with reference TRBV14 and TRBJ2-2 gives the whole variable domain EAGVTQFPSHSVIEKGQTVTLRCDPISGHDNLYWYRRVMGKEIKFLLHFVKESKQDESGMPNNRFLAERTGGTYSTLKVQPAELEDSGVYFCASSRPGQGYTGELFFGEGSRLTVL.

V and J are TRBV7-9 and TRBJ1-2; D is undetermined. Trimming cost V 3 bases and J 0 bases, with 5 bases left between them. The CDR3 is made up of 13 amino acids. Germline values: CDR1 SEHNR, CDR2 FQNEAQ (reference sequence). The CDR3 here is CASSFMSNYGYTF. As DNA, the CDR3 is TGTGCCAGCAGCTTCATGTCTAACTATGGCTACACCTTC.

A single count supports this clone. The CDR3 DNA follows: TGTGCCAGCAGCTTGCAGGAGAACACTGAAGCTTTCTTT. Its translation is CASSLQENTEAFF. V gene TRBV14 combines with J gene TRBJ1-1; D not resolved. CDR1 and CDR2 (germline): SGHDN, FVKESK. The CDR3 sequence is 13 residues long. V was shortened by 5 bases and J by 1 base, with 8 bases between the two germline ends. The whole variable domain, remainder taken from reference TRBV14 and TRBJ1-1, is EAGVTQFPSHSVIEKGQTVTLRCDPISGHDNLYWYRRVMGKEIKFLLHFVKESKQDESGMPNNRFLAERTGGTYSTLKVQPAELEDSGVYFCASSLQENTEAFFGQGTRLTVV.

The rearrangement uses TRBV6-5 and TRBJ1-2, with 8 bases identical to TRBD1. This CDR3 has 15 residues. The ends lost 5 bases at V and 5 bases at J; junction bases unmatched: 10. Germline-derived CDR1 and CDR2 are MNHEY and SVGAGI. The CDR3 bases are TGTGCCAGCAGTCCCATCCAAGGGACAGGATATGGCTACACCTTC. This sequence encodes CASSPIQGTGYGYTF.

This rearrangement joins TRBV7-2 to TRBJ1-2, with D possibly being TRBD1 (6 bases). CDR3 length: 14 residues. V was cut by 1 base and J by 4 bases, with 10 bases left in between. CDR1 is SGHTA and CDR2 is FQGNSA in the germline V gene. The CDR3 sequence: CASSLDRVSYGYTF. The CDR3 DNA is TGTGCCAGCAGCTTAGACAGGGTCTCCTATGGCTACACCTTC.

J is TRBJ2-7 and V is TRBV3-1 (or the pseudogene TRBV3-2); tentatively, D is TRBD2 (6 bases). The germline gives CDR1 LGHDT, CDR2 YNNKEL (reference sequence). V was pared by 1 base and J by 2 bases, with 9 bases between. The CDR3 totals 14 residues. The CDR3 nucleotides are TGTGCCAGCAGCCAAGGGCGGGGCACCTACGAGCAGTACTTC. Translating gives CASSQGRGTYEQYF.

The J gene is TRBJ1-5, the V gene TRBV2, with a tentative D call TRBD1 (5 bases). CDR3 length: 14 residues. In germline, CDR1 is SNHLY, CDR2 FYNNEI. Trimming took off 4 bases at V and 2 bases at J, with 9 bases between the two ends. The CDR3 bases are TGTGCCAGCAGTGGGACAAACGGCAATCAGCCCCAGCATTTT. As protein: CASSGTNGNQPQHF. Full variable domain (missing parts from reference TRBV2 and TRBJ1-5): EPEVTQTPSHQVTQMGQEVILRCVPISNHLYFYWYRQILGQKVEFLVSFYNNEISEKSEIFDDQFSVERPDGSNFTLKIRSTKLEDSAMYFCASSGTNGNQPQHFGDGTRLSIL.

This chain links TRBV6-5 with TRBJ2-7; 7 positions match TRBD1. This CDR3 region has 14 residues. Losses at the gene ends were 5 bases for V and 6 bases for J; bases not matched to a gene: 10. Germline CDR1 is MNHEY and CDR2 is SVGAGI. Written as DNA, the CDR3 is TGTGCCAGCAGTCGTGGGACAGCGATTCGCGAGCAGTACTTC. Translation: CASSRGTAIREQYF.

This chain joins TRBV7-8 and TRBJ1-3; weak D call: TRBD1 (5 bases). This CDR3 has 15 residues. The V end was cut by 2 bases, the J end by 1 base, with 9 bases between. Germline values: CDR1 SGHVS, CDR2 FQNEAQ. This chain's CDR3 is CASSLSAGSGNTIYF. DNA for the CDR3: TGTGCCAGCAGCTTATCAGCAGGGTCTGGAAACACCATATATTTT.

V gene TRBV6-2 or TRBV6-3 combines with J gene TRBJ1-5, with D hard to call. The length of the CDR3 is 15 residues. V was cut by 1 base and J by 2 bases, with 9 bases left in between. CDR1 is MNHEY, CDR2 SVGEGT, per germline. DNA for the CDR3: TGTGCCAGCAGTTACTACGGGTCGGGCAATCAGCCCCAGCATTTT. It is translated as CASSYYGSGNQPQHF.

J is TRBJ2-7 and V is TRBV5-6, with D perhaps TRBD1 (6 bases). CDR3 length equals 14 residues. V lost 0 bases, J lost 3 bases, and 10 bases lay in between. CDR1 and CDR2 (germline): SGHDT, YYEEEE. This chain's CDR3 is CASSLGSGVYEQYV. In nucleotides, the CDR3 is TGTGCCAGCAGCTTGGGATCAGGGGTCTACGAGCAGTACGTC.

CDR3 sequence reads: CASSRDRSNQPQHF. The CDR3 nucleotides are TGTGCCAGCAGCCGCGACAGGAGCAATCAGCCCCAGCATTTT. This chain links TRBV6-2 or TRBV6-3 with TRBJ1-5; D might be TRBD1 (6 bases). Trimming took 6 bases from V and 1 from J, leaving 10 bases between them. The V gene's germline CDR1 is MNHEY and CDR2 SVGEGT. The CDR3 consists of 14 residues.

This clone was found a few times. V gene TRBV19 combines with J gene TRBJ2-3; TRBD2 matches at 11 bases. V was pared by 6 bases and J by 7 bases, with 9 bases of the junction left unmatched. The CDR3 totals 15 residues. Germline CDR1 reads LNHDA; CDR2 reads SQIVND (reference sequence). As DNA, the CDR3 is TGTGCCAGTAGCCGACTAGCGGGGTCATCAAATACGCAGTATTTT. This encodes CASSRLAGSSNTQYF.

The chain employs TRBV2 and TRBJ1-2; unclear D gene. Germline V gene data show CDR1 as SNHLY and CDR2 as FYNNEI. Trimming removed 8 bases at V and 4 bases at J, with 8 bases between. This CDR3 has 11 residues. CDR3 nucleotides: TGTGCCAGCGTCGAGTTCTATGGCTACACCTTC. This sequence encodes CASVEFYGYTF.

This clone has only a few counts. V usage is TRBV7-8 and J usage is TRBJ2-1; possibly TRBD2 for D (6 bases). The CDR3 is 15 amino acids. V was trimmed by 8 bases and J by 1 base, leaving 15 bases between them. Germline CDR1 is SGHVS and CDR2 is FQNEAQ. In DNA, the CDR3 is TGTGCCAGCTCCCCACCGGGACTGTCCTACAATGAGCAGTTCTTC. It codes for CASSPPGLSYNEQFF.

This clone was found once. V usage is TRBV6-5 and J usage is TRBJ1-2, with D uncertain. V lost 6 bases, J lost 4 bases, and 12 bases lay in between. Looked up from germline, CDR1 is MNHEY and CDR2 is SVGAGI. The CDR3 totals 13 residues. Here the CDR3 DNA reads TGTGCCAGCAGCGTGGAGGGAACCTATGGCTACACCTTC. The encoded protein is CASSVEGTYGYTF.

CDR3 DNA: TGTGCCAGCAGTGGGTCCCCTACCGCGAACACCGGGGAGCTGTTTTTT. Encoded protein: CASSGSPTANTGELFF. V gene TRBV6-4 combines with J gene TRBJ2-2; no definite D call. V was trimmed by 4 bases and J by 0 bases, leaving 12 bases between them. This CDR3 is 16 amino acids long. Germline-derived CDR1 and CDR2 are MRHNA and SNTAGT.